The 10 T cell receptor beta chains given below trace back to one sample, sequenced in a study of blood T cell repertoires in COVID-19. This table comes from immunoSEQ multiplex PCR, and its TCRdb copy is limited to in-frame clones, with some not included. Here the sample spans about 44,000 clones, 84% being singletons. The material sequenced was peripheral blood. The receptors were gathered from a human donor in a cohort sampled during active COVID-19.

The chain joins TRBV2 to TRBJ2-7, with 13 bases matching TRBD2. The CDR3 sequence is 18 residues long. Losses at the gene ends were 2 bases for V and 2 bases for J; bases not matched to a gene: 9. In germline, CDR1 is SNHLY, CDR2 FYNNEI. The CDR3 here is CASSERGTSGAITYEQYF. CDR3 DNA sequence: TGTGCCAGCAGTGAAAGGGGGACTAGCGGGGCAATAACCTACGAGCAGTACTTC.

The chain joins TRBV7-9 to TRBJ1-1; D remains unclear. Germline V gene sequence: CDR1 SEHNR, CDR2 FQNEAQ (reference sequence). The CDR3 is 12 amino acids. With 6 bases removed from V and 7 bases from J, the gap between germline ends came to 12 bases. The CDR3 DNA reads as TGTGCCAGCAGGACCTCTGGGAGTGAAGCTTTCTTT. It is translated as CASRTSGSEAFF.

The chain couples TRBV9 to TRBJ2-1, with 11 bases fitting TRBD2. The CDR3 contains 17 residues. Germline assignment: CDR1 SGDLS and CDR2 YYNGEE. J lost 5 bases, V lost 2 bases, and 9 bases had no gene match. This CDR3 is CASSVRGGLAANNEQFF. The DNA of the CDR3 is TGTGCCAGCAGCGTTCGGGGGGGACTAGCGGCAAACAATGAGCAGTTCTTC.

Here the CDR3 reads CASSLGDGGWHDTQYF. The CDR3 bases are TGCGCCAGCAGCTTGGGCGACGGGGGTTGGCACGATACGCAGTATTTT. The chain joins TRBV5-1 to TRBJ2-3, with D possibly being TRBD2 (6 bases). CDR3 length: 16 amino acids. Germline V CDR1 and CDR2: SGHRS, YFSETQ. Trimming removed 0 bases from V and 6 bases from J, with 17 bases in between.

This sequence joins TRBV2 and TRBJ2-1; 7 nucleotides align to TRBD2. The germline V gene has CDR1 SNHLY and CDR2 FYNNEI. The CDR3 is made up of 14 amino acids. J was trimmed by 4 bases and V by 8 bases; bases with no gene match: 8. The CDR3 region is CASLPGLKYNEQFF. The DNA of the CDR3 is TGTGCCAGCTTGCCGGGACTAAAATACAATGAGCAGTTCTTC.

V and J are TRBV7-2 and TRBJ2-3; TRBD1 is a possible D gene (6 bases). Looked up from germline, CDR1 is SGHTA and CDR2 is FQGNSA. V was pared by 4 bases and J by 4 bases, with 12 bases between. This CDR3 comprises 14 residues. The CDR3 DNA reads as TGTGCCAGCAGCTCCCTGGGGGCAGCAGATACGCAGTATTTT. This translates into CASSSLGAADTQYF.

V and J are TRBV24-1 and TRBJ2-2; 10 bases are a match to TRBD1. The CDR3 runs to 18 residues. V lost 2 bases and J lost 3; bases outside the gene matches: 8. Germline V gene data show CDR1 as KGHDR and CDR2 as SFDVKD. CDR3 sequence (DNA): TGTGCCACCAGTGATTGGGGGCCGGGACAGGGGTACACCGGGGAGCTGTTTTTT. This translates into CATSDWGPGQGYTGELFF.

The J gene is TRBJ1-3, the V gene TRBV12-5; D perhaps matches TRBD1 (5 bases). The CDR3 covers 15 residues. Looked up from germline, CDR1 is LGHNT and CDR2 is FRNRAP. V gave up 3 bases and J gave up 0 bases, with 9 bases separating them. In DNA form, the CDR3 reads TGTGCTAGTGGTTTCGCACAGGCCTCTGGAAACACCATATATTTT. Its translation: CASGFAQASGNTIYF.

In this sample, this clone turned up once. V gene TRBV11-2 combines with J gene TRBJ1-3, with D tentatively TRBD1 (6 bases). Germline-derived CDR1 and CDR2 are SGHAT and FQNNGV. The length of the CDR3 is 18 residues. V dropped 5 bases and J dropped 0 bases, with 20 bases sitting between them. The CDR3 reads CASSPRGGPGPSGNTIYF. CDR3 nucleotides: TGTGCCAGCAGCCCTAGGGGGGGGCCGGGACCCTCTGGAAACACCATATATTTT.

This clone has more than one count but fewer than ten. J is TRBJ2-7 and V is TRBV5-4, with 7 bases aligning to TRBD2. CDR1 and CDR2 (germline): SGHNT, YYREEE (reference sequence). V shed 0 bases, J shed 0 bases, and the junction held 6 bases outside the gene matches. This CDR3 is built from 16 residues. CDR3 DNA: TGTGCCAGCAGCTTGGCCGGGCGGGGGAACTCCTACGAGCAGTACTTC. Translated, it gives CASSLAGRGNSYEQYF.